The sequence of this TCR beta chain was determined in a study of blood T cell repertoires in COVID-19. V shed 2 bases and J shed 5 bases, with 14 bases lying between them. CDR1 is KGHDR and CDR2 is SFDVKD in the germline V gene. This CDR3 is built from 15 residues. Here immunoSEQ multiplex PCR was the method, and the copy in TCRdb shows in-frame clones only, minus some. This sample carries around 15,000 clones, around 84% of them seen once, and the ten largest clones take under 15%. The specimen sequenced was peripheral blood. The sequence was obtained from a human donor in a cohort sampled during active COVID-19. V gene TRBV24-1 combines with J gene TRBJ2-5; a possible D gene is TRBD1 (5 bases). CDR3 protein: CATSDSDREIETQYF. The DNA of the CDR3 is TGTGCCACCAGTGATTCCGACAGAGAGATTGAGACCCAGTACTTC.